The present TCR beta chain was sequenced within a study of blood T cell repertoires in COVID-19. About the study: Some COVID-19 samples were acute and others convalescent; all came from the United States, Italy and Spain. Sample material is recorded as cDNA or gDNA derived from T cells, B-cell-depleted T cells, or PBMCs.

Original handling: Estimated nucleated cell counts came from reference gene primer amplification. Sequencing was performed with immunoSEQ multiplex PCR; in TCRdb, only in-frame clones are kept and a portion is missing. The DNA was the basis for D and trimming; V, J and clone size are from that table. The sample has over 85,000 clones, roughly 92% seen once. The Seattle patients joined while their infection was active and were tracked longitudinally afterward. This receptor was taken from a woman in her forties or fifties with COVID-19, enrolled during active disease. Sequencing input: peripheral blood.

Written as DNA, the CDR3 is TGTGCCAGCTCTCCCGGAGGGGATACGCAGTATTTT. It codes for CASSPGGDTQYF. The rearrangement joins TRBV6-5 to TRBJ2-3, with D possibly matching TRBD2 (6 bases). Germline V CDR1 and CDR2: MNHEY, SVGAGI. The CDR3 contains 12 residues. Trimming cost V 8 bases and J 6 bases, with 12 bases left between them.